This TCR beta chain was sequenced for a study of shared clonotypes between healthy human individuals. Overall study context: A couple of women and a few men aged 18 to 49 served as donors. Broader study findings: All-four-donor shared clonotypes had higher generation probabilities than non-shared clonotypes did.

Here immunoSEQ multiplex PCR was the method, and the copy in TCRdb shows in-frame clones only, minus some. The repertoire consists of about 1.1 million clones, with about four fifths occurring once and the leading ten covering roughly 0.55%. On this clone itself: Its antigen is undetermined.

Looked up from germline, CDR1 is SQVTM and CDR2 is ANQGSEA. The CDR3 spans 14 residues. V lost 4 bases and J lost 7, with 17 bases in between. Sequenced sample: memory CD4+ T cells from PBMCs. As to subset: CD45RA-negative fraction. V is TRBV29-1 and J is TRBJ2-4, with D maybe TRBD1 (6 bases). This clonotype was sampled from a man younger than 35 in good health. Some clones in this sample may be carry-over from other donors' samples. For the CDR3, the DNA is TGCAGCGTTGGTGTGGGGGCGCGATGGAACATTCAGTACTTC. Translating gives CSVGVGARWNIQYF.